The 15 T cell receptor beta chains listed next were all sequenced from one sample in a study of blood T cell repertoires in COVID-19. Assay: immunoSEQ multiplex PCR; the TCRdb copy retains only in-frame clones and omits some. The data hold some 150,000 clones, with around 83% observed a single time. Sequenced input: peripheral blood. Every receptor here comes from a human donor with acute or convalescent COVID-19. The donor label of this sample is uncertain.

The chain carries TRBV20-1 and TRBJ2-5; 12 positions match TRBD2. The CDR3 has 15 amino acids. Losses at the gene ends were 3 bases for V and 4 bases for J; bases not matched to a gene: 6. The germline gives CDR1 DFQATT, CDR2 SNEGSKA (reference sequence). CDR3 sequence reads: CSASISTSGRETQYF. Here the CDR3 DNA reads TGCAGTGCTAGTATCTCGACTAGCGGGAGAGAGACCCAGTACTTC.

This chain connects TRBV24-1 to TRBJ1-2; 9 bases line up with TRBD1. The germline V gene has CDR1 KGHDR and CDR2 SFDVKD. V was clipped by 4 bases and J by 4 bases; unmatched bases: 6. This CDR3 comprises 15 residues. The CDR3 loop reads CATSDRTGGGYGYTF. The CDR3 bases are TGTGCCACCAGTGACAGAACAGGGGGCGGCTATGGCTACACCTTC.

This chain uses TRBV28 with TRBJ1-3, with D perhaps matching TRBD1 (5 bases). The CDR3 extends over 16 amino acids. Trimming left V 6 bases short and J 0 bases short, with 15 bases between. Germline V CDR1 and CDR2: MDHEN, SYDVKM. The CDR3 region is CASSPLQDASGNTIYF. CDR3 in DNA: TGTGCCAGCAGCCCCCTACAGGATGCCTCTGGAAACACCATATATTTT. Combining the CDR3 with reference TRBV28 and TRBJ1-3 gives the whole variable domain DVKVTQSSRYLVKRTGEKVFLECVQDMDHENMFWYRQDPGLGLRLIYFSYDVKMKEKGDIPEGYSVSREKKERFSLILESASTNQTSMYLCASSPLQDASGNTIYFGEGSWLTVV.

The rearrangement links TRBV18 to TRBJ1-1; no reliable D call. The CDR3 totals 15 residues. V lost 0 bases and J lost 0, with 8 bases in between. Germline CDR1 KGHSH, CDR2 LQKENI. The CDR3 region is CASSPPWQMNTEAFF. The CDR3 DNA follows: TGTGCCAGCTCACCACCCTGGCAGATGAACACTGAAGCTTTCTTT. Supplemented by reference TRBV18 and TRBJ1-1, the full variable domain reads NAGVMQNPRHLVRRRGQEARLRCSPMKGHSHVYWYRQLPEEGLKFMVYLQKENIIDESGMPKERFSAEFPKEGPSILRIQQVVRGDSAAYFCASSPPWQMNTEAFFGQGTRLTVV.

The rearrangement joins TRBV3-1 (or the pseudogene TRBV3-2) to TRBJ2-2; TRBD1 matches 10 bases. CDR1 LGHDT and CDR2 YNNKEL come from the germline V gene (reference sequence). V was clipped by 2 bases and J by 7 bases; unmatched bases: 7. The CDR3 consists of 16 residues. The CDR3: CASSQIGTGVVGELFF. The CDR3 DNA reads as TGTGCCAGCAGCCAAATCGGGACAGGGGTAGTCGGGGAGCTGTTTTTT.

This rearrangement joins TRBV7-2 to TRBJ1-1; D gene ambiguous. Germline values: CDR1 SGHTA, CDR2 FQGNSA. The CDR3 totals 13 residues. Trimming cost V 1 base and J 5 bases, with 8 bases left between them. CDR3 bases: TGTGCCAGCAGCTTAGTCCGGGGAACTGAAGCTTTCTTT. Amino acid sequence: CASSLVRGTEAFF.

The V and J genes are TRBV10-2 and TRBJ2-1, with D maybe TRBD2 (6 bases). The CDR3 runs 15 residues. Germline V CDR1 and CDR2: WSHSY, SAAADI. With 6 bases removed from V and 0 bases from J, the gap between germline ends came to 12 bases. CDR3 loop: CASSPQRASYNEQFF. The CDR3 DNA reads as TGCGCCAGCAGCCCACAGCGGGCCTCCTACAATGAGCAGTTCTTC.

The chain recombines TRBV29-1 with TRBJ1-2, with 9 bases identical to TRBD1. There are 13 residues in the CDR3. V gave up 3 bases and J gave up 8 bases; unmatched junction bases: 7. Per the germline V gene, CDR1 is SQVTM and CDR2 is ANQGSEA. In DNA, the CDR3 is TGCAGCGTTGAGGAGACAGGGGGAAAAGGCTACACCTTC. Translated, it gives CSVEETGGKGYTF.

The chain links TRBV6-2 or TRBV6-3 to TRBJ1-5, with D hard to call. V lost 2 bases and J 0 bases, leaving 2 bases between the germline ends. The CDR3 totals 13 residues. CDR1 and CDR2 from the germline V gene are MNHEY and SVGEGT. The chain's CDR3 is CASSYHSNQPQHF. In DNA, the CDR3 is TGTGCCAGCAGTTACCATAGCAATCAGCCCCAGCATTTT.

The chain employs TRBV7-2 and TRBJ1-2, with 10 bases identical to TRBD1. Germline CDR1 is SGHTA and CDR2 is FQGNSA. V gave up 5 bases and J gave up 0 bases; unmatched junction bases: 3. This CDR3 region has 15 residues. In DNA form, the CDR3 reads TGTGCCAGCAGCATCGGACAGGGGGCTAACTATGGCTACACCTTC. As protein: CASSIGQGANYGYTF. The full variable domain, its missing parts supplied by reference TRBV7-2 and TRBJ1-2, is GAGVSQSPSNKVTEKGKDVELRCDPISGHTALYWYRQSLGQGLEFLIYFQGNSAPDKSGLPSDRFSAERTGGSVSTLTIQRTQQEDSAVYLCASSIGQGANYGYTFGSGTRLTVV.

The chain combines TRBV3-1 (or the pseudogene TRBV3-2) with TRBJ2-7; D possibly corresponds to TRBD1 (6 bases). Trimming removed 1 base at V and 7 bases at J, with 8 bases between. Per the germline V gene, CDR1 is LGHDT and CDR2 is YNNKEL (reference sequence). This CDR3 region has 12 residues. The CDR3: CASSQGRGEQYV. CDR3 sequence (DNA): TGTGCCAGCAGCCAAGGTAGGGGGGAGCAGTACGTC.

The V call is TRBV2, the J call TRBJ2-5; 7 bases are a match to TRBD1. The CDR3 is made up of 16 amino acids. Germline lookup yields CDR1 SNHLY and CDR2 FYNNEI. With V trimmed by 4 bases and J by 4 bases, 12 bases remained unmatched. DNA for the CDR3: TGTGCCAGCAGTGGACAGGGTGGTTTATTTGGAGAGACCCAGTACTTC. Translated, it gives CASSGQGGLFGETQYF.

This chain joins TRBV19 and TRBJ1-2, with D possibly TRBD1 on 5 matching bases. CDR3 length: 13 residues. From germline, CDR1 is LNHDA and CDR2 SQIVND (reference sequence). The V and J ends lost 8 bases and 8 bases respectively, with 18 bases between them. Here the CDR3 DNA reads TGTGCCAGTCAGATGGGGGGAAGTGGCGGCTACACCTTC. Its translation: CASQMGGSGGYTF.

The chain has TRBV25-1 and TRBJ1-4; no clear D. The CDR3 consists of 16 residues. Germline-derived CDR1 and CDR2 are MGHDK and SYGVNS. Trimming stripped 3 bases from V and 0 bases from J, with 11 bases between. DNA of the CDR3: TGTGCCAGCAGTGATCGTCCGGGGTCAACTAATGAAAAACTGTTTTTT. It yields the protein CASSDRPGSTNEKLFF.

The chain has TRBV19 and TRBJ1-5; D gene unclear. The CDR3 consists of 13 residues. Per the germline V gene, CDR1 is LNHDA and CDR2 is SQIVND (reference sequence). V dropped 7 bases and J dropped 0 bases, with 7 bases sitting between them. CDR3 protein: CASTEFSNQPQHF. The DNA of the CDR3 is TGTGCCAGTACAGAATTTAGCAATCAGCCCCAGCATTTT. Variable domain in full (rest from reference TRBV19 and TRBJ1-5): DGGITQSPKYLFRKEGQNVTLSCEQNLNHDAMYWYRQDPGQGLRLIYYSQIVNDFQKGDIAEGYSVSREKKESFPLTVTSAQKNPTAFYLCASTEFSNQPQHFGDGTRLSIL.